This TCR beta chain was sequenced for a study of blood T cell repertoires in COVID-19. About the research overall: PBMCs, B-cell-depleted T cells, or T cells provided the cDNA or gDNA that made up the material.

This clone was seen more than once but under ten times. Per the germline V gene, CDR1 is MNHEY and CDR2 is SVGEGT. This CDR3 contains 11 residues. Trimming cost V 2 bases and J 8 bases, with 4 bases left between them. Clinical histories supplied by participants themselves formed the basis of cohort assignment. Cohort 3 donors counted as recovered after two negative PCRs, clearance, or resolved symptoms. Produced via immunoSEQ multiplex PCR; TCRdb's table is partial and in-frame only. The profile shows some 460,000 clones, 75% to 90% of them singletons. The chain combines TRBV6-2 or TRBV6-3 with TRBJ1-3; D unresolved. The receptor's source is a woman aged 18-29 years who had recovered from COVID-19. The material sequenced was PBMCs or T cells enriched from blood (not recorded which). The CDR3 DNA reads as TGTGCCAGCAGTTACGTCGACACCATATATTTT. Protein sequence: CASSYVDTIYF.